Each of the 25 T cell receptor beta chains below was sequenced from the same sample in a study of blood T cell repertoires in COVID-19. Assay used: immunoSEQ multiplex PCR; TCRdb lists only in-frame clones, some missing. The data show around 200,000 clones, with more than 70% seen just once and 5% to 7% held by the top ten. Sequencing used PBMCs or T cells enriched from blood (not recorded which). These receptors were obtained from a middle-aged man with acute COVID-19.

V usage is TRBV14 and J usage is TRBJ1-4, with D unclear. Per the germline V gene, CDR1 is SGHDN and CDR2 is FVKESK. V was clipped by 4 bases and J by 3 bases, with 12 bases between them. This CDR3 spans 15 amino acids. CDR3 coding DNA: TGTGCCAGCAGCCCAAGACGGAGGTCTAATGAAAAACTGTTTTTT. Translated: CASSPRRRSNEKLFF.

The gene calls are TRBV6-5 and TRBJ2-3, with D perhaps TRBD2 (6 bases). Looked up from germline, CDR1 is MNHEY and CDR2 is SVGAGI. The V end lost 5 bases, the J end lost 0 bases, and 12 bases lay between the germline ends. The CDR3 covers 15 residues. CDR3 bases: TGTGCCAGCAGTCGTCAGCGGGTTAGCACAGATACGCAGTATTTT. Translating gives CASSRQRVSTDTQYF.

This sequence joins TRBV7-8 and TRBJ1-2; perhaps TRBD1 as D (5 bases). Trimming removed 3 bases at V and 8 bases at J, with 13 bases between. The CDR3 sequence is 13 residues long. Germline loops: CDR1 SGHVS, CDR2 FQNEAQ. The CDR3 nucleotides are TGTGCCAGCAGCTTCTTGGGGGGTCGCGGCTACACCTTC. Translated: CASSFLGGRGYTF. The complete variable domain, with remaining parts taken from reference TRBV7-8 and TRBJ1-2, reads GAGVSQSPRYKVAKRGQDVALRCDPISGHVSLFWYQQALGQGPEFLTYFQNEAQLDKSGLPSDRFFAERPEGSVSTLKIQRTQQEDSAVYLCASSFLGGRGYTFGSGTRLTVV.

The CDR3 DNA reads TGTGCCAGCAGCCCCTTGCCTAGCGGGAGCCATGAGCAGTTCTTC. Translated, it gives CASSPLPSGSHEQFF. The chain combines TRBV11-2 with TRBJ2-1, with 10 bases fitting TRBD2. V dropped 5 bases and J dropped 8; count of bases not matched to a gene: 9. The CDR3 runs to 15 residues. From germline, CDR1 is SGHAT and CDR2 FQNNGV.

The chain links TRBV6-2 or TRBV6-3 to TRBJ2-6; possibly TRBD2 for D (7 bases). V gave up 2 bases and J gave up 4 bases, with 9 bases separating them. CDR3 length: 15 amino acids. CDR1 and CDR2 from the germline V gene are MNHEY and SVGEGT. In DNA form, the CDR3 reads TGTGCCAGCAGTTACGGGGGGGCCGGGGCCAACGTCCTGACTTTC. Its translation: CASSYGGAGANVLTF.

This chain joins TRBV27 and TRBJ1-2; maybe TRBD1 (5 bases). This CDR3 region has 13 residues. The V end was cut by 3 bases, the J end by 7 bases, with 12 bases between. CDR1 and CDR2 (germline): MNHEY, SMNVEV (reference sequence). The CDR3 region is CASSFQGSGGYTF. The CDR3 bases are TGTGCCAGCAGTTTTCAGGGCTCGGGTGGCTACACCTTC.

The chain couples TRBV10-3 to TRBJ2-2; maybe TRBD1 (6 bases). V gave up 8 bases and J gave up 1 base, with 11 bases separating them. The germline gives CDR1 ENHRY, CDR2 SYGVKD. The CDR3 extends over 14 amino acids. The CDR3: CAILGQLNTGELFF. The CDR3, as DNA: TGTGCCATCCTGGGACAACTGAACACCGGGGAGCTGTTTTTT.

Only a few counts were recorded for this clone. The chain has TRBV2 and TRBJ2-1; D unclear. From germline, CDR1 is SNHLY and CDR2 FYNNEI. The V and J ends lost 6 bases and 0 bases respectively, with 12 bases between them. This CDR3 has 15 residues. This CDR3 is CASRLETSSYNEQFF. CDR3 bases: TGTGCCAGCAGGCTAGAAACGAGCTCCTACAATGAGCAGTTCTTC.

The V call is TRBV28, the J call TRBJ2-7, with D possibly being TRBD2 (6 bases). The germline V gene encodes CDR1 MDHEN and CDR2 SYDVKM. V was clipped by 2 bases and J by 2 bases, with 10 bases between them. This CDR3 spans 14 amino acids. CDR3: CASSLQAGTYEQYF. The CDR3 DNA follows: TGTGCCAGCAGTTTACAGGCGGGAACCTACGAGCAGTACTTC.

This clone showed up just once. J is TRBJ1-5 and V is TRBV5-1; D gene unclear. The CDR3 consists of 15 residues. Trimming took 0 bases from V and 6 from J, leaving 13 bases between them. The germline V gene has CDR1 SGHRS and CDR2 YFSETQ. CDR3 in DNA: TGCGCCAGCAGCTTGGAAGGCGGCGACGGTCAGCCCCAGCATTTT. This codes for CASSLEGGDGQPQHF.

The chain is built from TRBV28 and TRBJ2-7, with D unresolved. CDR3 size: 13 residues. Germline V CDR1 and CDR2: MDHEN, SYDVKM. The V gene lost 8 bases and the J gene lost 5 bases, with 16 bases spanning the gap. The DNA for the CDR3 is TGTGCCAGCGGCCCGGCGGCTCCTGACGAGCAGTACTTC. It yields the protein CASGPAAPDEQYF.

The CDR3 coding sequence is TGTGCCAGCTCACCAAATTACGCCAGGGAGGAAGATACGCAGTATTTT. Amino acids: CASSPNYAREEDTQYF. The chain recombines TRBV18 with TRBJ2-3; a weak D match, TRBD2 (6 bases). Trimming took off 2 bases at V and 5 bases at J, with 17 bases between the two ends. The CDR3 spans 16 residues. The germline V gene encodes CDR1 KGHSH and CDR2 LQKENI.

This clone has a single count. V gene TRBV5-1 combines with J gene TRBJ1-6; tentative D call: TRBD1 (5 bases). Germline CDR1 and CDR2: SGHRS and YFSETQ. The CDR3 sequence is 20 residues long. V was shortened by 4 bases and J by 0 bases, with 23 bases between the two germline ends. The CDR3: CASSPTPGVGQFSYNSPLHF. Written as DNA, the CDR3 is TGCGCCAGCAGCCCAACTCCGGGGGTAGGGCAATTCTCCTATAATTCACCCCTCCACTTT.

In its sample, this clone was seen once. The CDR3 sequence: CASSHSTQSSGNTIYF. In nucleotides, the CDR3 is TGCGCCAGCAGCCATTCGACACAGAGCTCTGGAAACACCATATATTTT. J is TRBJ1-3 and V is TRBV4-1; no definite D call. Trimming left V 3 bases short and J 0 bases short, with 12 bases between. Germline loops: CDR1 MGHRA, CDR2 YSYEKL. This CDR3 is 16 amino acids long.

This chain joins TRBV29-1 and TRBJ1-1, with D maybe TRBD1 (6 bases). Germline V lookup: CDR1 SQVTM, CDR2 ANQGSEA. The CDR3 loop spans 15 amino acids. V was cut by 5 bases and J by 1 base, with 17 bases left in between. The CDR3: CSVIARGRGNTEAFF. CDR3 DNA sequence: TGCAGCGTTATCGCCCGGGGCAGGGGGAACACTGAAGCTTTCTTT.

The CDR3 region has the DNA TGTGCCAGCAGCTTGTATGGAGGTGGCTACACCTTC. It is translated as CASSLYGGGYTF. This chain joins TRBV11-3 and TRBJ1-2; the D is unclear. Germline V CDR1 and CDR2: SGHNT, YENEEA. The germline V and J ends were trimmed by 3 bases and 7 bases, with 9 bases remaining between them. CDR3 size: 12 residues.

The chain links TRBV24-1 to TRBJ2-1; 9 bases map to TRBD2. V lost 0 bases, J lost 3 bases, and 2 bases stayed unmatched. Germline CDR1 and CDR2: KGHDR and SFDVKD. The CDR3 sequence is 16 residues long. The CDR3 DNA sequence: TGTGCCACCAGTGATTTGTCGACTAGCGGCTACAATGAGCAGTTCTTC. It is translated as CATSDLSTSGYNEQFF.

This clone was counted a single time. The chain has TRBV2 and TRBJ2-3; TRBD2 is a possible D gene (6 bases). Germline V lookup: CDR1 SNHLY, CDR2 FYNNEI. V was pared by 6 bases and J by 5 bases, with 9 bases between. The CDR3 totals 12 residues. DNA of the CDR3: TGTGCCAGCAGCGCTAGCGAAGATACGCAGTATTTT. Protein product: CASSASEDTQYF. The entire variable domain, with the rest obtained from reference TRBV2 and TRBJ2-3, is as follows: EPEVTQTPSHQVTQMGQEVILRCVPISNHLYFYWYRQILGQKVEFLVSFYNNEISEKSEIFDDQFSVERPDGSNFTLKIRSTKLEDSAMYFCASSASEDTQYFGPGTRLTVL.

V is TRBV5-1 and J is TRBJ2-5; 11 nucleotides match TRBD1. V was clipped by 4 bases and J by 2 bases; unmatched bases: 7. The CDR3 has 16 amino acids. Germline values: CDR1 SGHRS, CDR2 YFSETQ. The CDR3 sequence is CASSNGQGARQETQYF. The CDR3 DNA follows: TGCGCCAGCAGCAATGGACAGGGGGCGCGTCAAGAGACCCAGTACTTC.

The CDR3 sequence: CASQRTGGVTSEKLFF. CDR3 coding DNA: TGTGCCAGCCAGCGGACAGGGGGCGTTACGTCGGAAAAACTGTTTTTT. The V gene is TRBV2, the J gene TRBJ1-4; 11 positions agree with TRBD1. Germline trimming cut 8 bases from V and 8 bases from J; bases unmatched to any gene: 13. CDR1 is SNHLY, CDR2 FYNNEI, per germline. There are 16 residues in the CDR3.

This clone came up once. The chain carries TRBV27 and TRBJ1-1; D might be TRBD1 (6 bases). V was shortened by 6 bases and J by 9 bases, with 23 bases between the two germline ends. Germline V gene data show CDR1 as MNHEY and CDR2 as SMNVEV (reference sequence). CDR3 size: 15 residues. The CDR3, as DNA: TGTGCCAGCAGGCCACTCACTCCCTCGGGACATCAAGCTTTCTTT. Amino acid sequence: CASRPLTPSGHQAFF.

The J gene is TRBJ1-2, the V gene TRBV4-2; unclear D gene. Germline CDR1 and CDR2: LGHNA and YNFKEQ. This CDR3 region has 14 residues. Trimming removed 0 bases at V and 7 bases at J, with 12 bases between. CDR3 amino acids: CASSQDRGRSGYTF. CDR3 DNA: TGTGCCAGCAGCCAAGATCGCGGGAGGTCTGGCTACACCTTC.

The V and J genes are TRBV10-3 and TRBJ2-1, with no clear D. The germline CDR1 and CDR2 sequences are ENHRY and SYGVKD. The CDR3 is 17 residues long. V was shortened by 2 bases and J by 6 bases, with 20 bases between the two germline ends. This CDR3 reads CAISETNWQARPNEQFF. The CDR3 DNA is TGTGCCATCAGTGAGACGAACTGGCAGGCTCGTCCCAATGAGCAGTTCTTC.

This chain links TRBV7-8 with TRBJ2-7, with 9 bases fitting TRBD1. The CDR3 contains 15 residues. The junction had 9 bases not matched to a gene; V was cut back by 4 bases and J by 5 bases. CDR1 and CDR2 from the germline V gene are SGHVS and FQNEAQ. CDR3 bases: TGTGCCAGCAGCTCCGGGACAGGGAAGTTTGACGAGCAGTACTTC. This gives the protein CASSSGTGKFDEQYF.

In its sample, this clone was seen a few times. V gene TRBV19 combines with J gene TRBJ1-1; D gene uncertain. The CDR3 runs 12 residues. Germline-derived CDR1 and CDR2 are LNHDA and SQIVND (reference sequence). V was cut by 5 bases and J by 4 bases, with 8 bases left in between. The CDR3 coding sequence is TGTGCCAGTAGTTCCTGGGCCACTGAAGCTTTCTTT. This encodes CASSSWATEAFF.